This T cell receptor (beta chain) was found in a study of blood T cell repertoires in COVID-19. The CDR3 is 15 residues long. CDR1 is SGHNT, CDR2 YENEEA, per germline. The V end was cut by 7 bases, the J end by 4 bases, with 14 bases between. Libraries were prepared by immunoSEQ multiplex PCR; TCRdb keeps only in-frame clonotypes and omits some of them. The sample records about 350,000 clones, roughly 90% being singletons. V is TRBV11-3 and J is TRBJ1-6; no firm D call. Sequencing was carried out using peripheral blood. The sequence came from a woman aged 55-69 years with COVID-19, enrolled during active disease. Here the CDR3 DNA reads TGTGCCAGCAACCGTGTAGGAGGGTATAATTCACCCCTCCACTTT. This codes for CASNRVGGYNSPLHF.